The 29 T cell receptor beta chains given below trace back to one sample, sequenced in a study of blood T cell repertoires in COVID-19. Sequenced by immunoSEQ multiplex PCR; TCRdb stores in-frame clones only, minus some. The table includes some 170,000 clones, about four fifths detected once. Sequencing was done on a sample of peripheral blood. These receptors were taken from a woman in her 70s with acute or convalescent COVID-19.

The rearrangement joins TRBV30 to TRBJ1-3; possibly TRBD1 for D (5 bases). V gave up 7 bases and J gave up 0 bases, with 19 bases separating them. Germline CDR1 and CDR2: GTSNPN and SVGIG (reference sequence). The length of the CDR3 is 16 residues. The CDR3, as DNA: TGTGCCTTCCGGGACTTAAAAAGCGGCTCTGGAAACACCATATATTTT. Protein sequence: CAFRDLKSGSGNTIYF.

The sample holds one count of this clone. V usage is TRBV7-9 and J usage is TRBJ1-1, with D possibly TRBD1 on 5 matching bases. Trimming took 0 bases from V and 3 from J, leaving 8 bases between them. Germline V lookup: CDR1 SEHNR, CDR2 FQNEAQ (reference sequence). There are 14 residues in the CDR3. The CDR3 sequence: CASSLAQQDTEAFF. The CDR3 DNA reads as TGTGCCAGCAGCTTAGCGCAACAGGACACTGAAGCTTTCTTT.

The gene calls are TRBV19 and TRBJ1-3; D may be TRBD1 (5 bases). The CDR3 consists of 14 residues. CDR1 and CDR2 from the germline V gene are LNHDA and SQIVND (reference sequence). The germline V and J ends were trimmed by 5 bases and 4 bases, with 12 bases remaining between them. The DNA for the CDR3 is TGTGCCAGTAGTGAGACAGTGGCCGGAAACACCATATATTTT. It is translated as CASSETVAGNTIYF.

This clone was detected only once. V usage is TRBV4-3 and J usage is TRBJ1-1; no definite D call. Germline V gene lookup returns CDR1 LGHNA and CDR2 YSLEER. This CDR3 comprises 14 residues. Between the trimmed V and J ends, which lost 1 base and 6 bases, there was a span of 12 bases. Here the CDR3 reads CASSQAISEPEAFF. CDR3 DNA sequence: TGCGCCAGCAGCCAAGCAATTTCGGAGCCTGAAGCTTTCTTT.

This clone showed up just once. The chain uses TRBV19 and TRBJ1-5; D remains ambiguous. Deletions cut 2 bases from V and 0 bases from J, with 5 bases between. This CDR3 is 14 amino acids long. CDR1 and CDR2 (germline): LNHDA, SQIVND (reference sequence). DNA for the CDR3: TGTGCCAGTAGTATATCCGGTAGCAATCAGCCCCAGCATTTT. Translated, it gives CASSISGSNQPQHF.

The chain recombines TRBV19 with TRBJ2-7; the match to TRBD1 covers 9 bases. Germline loops: CDR1 LNHDA, CDR2 SQIVND (reference sequence). The junction had 6 bases not matched to a gene; V was cut back by 6 bases and J by 6 bases. This CDR3 has 13 residues. The CDR3 DNA reads TGTGCCAGTAGCACCGGGACAGGGCGCGAGCAGTACTTC. It yields the protein CASSTGTGREQYF.

The sample holds one count of this clone. The genes are TRBV28 and TRBJ1-5; maybe TRBD1 (6 bases). Germline-derived CDR1 and CDR2 are MDHEN and SYDVKM. The CDR3 has 14 amino acids. Trimming cost V 7 bases and J 3 bases, with 13 bases left between them. The CDR3 sequence is CASTIRGVNQPQHF. CDR3 bases: TGTGCCAGCACCATCAGGGGTGTCAATCAGCCCCAGCATTTT.

The V gene is TRBV27, the J gene TRBJ1-6, with D perhaps TRBD1 (5 bases). Deletions cut 3 bases from V and 5 bases from J, with 8 bases between. The CDR3 spans 14 residues. Germline lookup yields CDR1 MNHEY and CDR2 SMNVEV (reference sequence). The CDR3: CASSLGQDNSPLHF. CDR3 bases: TGTGCCAGCAGTTTGGGGCAGGATAATTCACCCCTCCACTTT.

V gene TRBV11-3 combines with J gene TRBJ2-1; TRBD2 matches at 9 bases. The junction had 15 bases not matched to a gene; V was cut back by 1 base and J by 8 bases. This CDR3 is 18 amino acids long. Germline V gives CDR1 SGHNT, CDR2 YENEEA. The chain's CDR3 is CASSLGLTSGGGGDEQFF. CDR3 in DNA: TGTGCCAGCAGCTTAGGCTTGACTAGCGGAGGGGGAGGCGATGAGCAGTTCTTC. The full variable domain, its missing parts supplied by reference TRBV11-3 and TRBJ2-1, is EAGVVQSPRYKIIEKKQPVAFWCNPISGHNTLYWYLQNLGQGPELLIRYENEEAVDDSQLPKDRFSAERLKGVDSTLKIQPAELGDSAVYLCASSLGLTSGGGGDEQFFGPGTRLTVL.

V usage is TRBV28 and J usage is TRBJ1-1; D gene uncertain. Trimming pared 1 base from V and 5 bases from J, leaving 11 bases between. Per the germline V gene, CDR1 is MDHEN and CDR2 is SYDVKM. This CDR3 region has 14 residues. CDR3 bases: TGTGCCAGCAGTTTATTTCGGGAAATTACTGAAGCTTTCTTT. Residues: CASSLFREITEAFF.

This sequence joins TRBV6-5 and TRBJ2-3; 11 bases are shared with TRBD1. The germline V gene has CDR1 MNHEY and CDR2 SVGAGI. V lost 10 bases to trimming and J lost 6 bases; unmatched junction nucleotides: 9. This CDR3 has 14 amino acids. The CDR3 DNA reads TGTGCCACGGGGGACAGGGGGGAATTCGATACGCAGTATTTT. It is translated as CATGDRGEFDTQYF.

The V and J genes are TRBV29-1 and TRBJ2-5, with 7 bases identical to TRBD1. The CDR3 totals 13 residues. Germline V gene lookup returns CDR1 SQVTM and CDR2 ANQGSEA. The ends lost 8 bases at V and 0 bases at J; junction bases unmatched: 6. The CDR3 here is CSIKGTDQETQYF. The CDR3 coding sequence is TGCAGCATAAAAGGGACAGACCAAGAGACCCAGTACTTC.

This clone was recorded at least ten times. Here the CDR3 DNA reads TGTGCCAGCAGTCCAAGAGTCCTTGAAGCTTTCTTT. This translates into CASSPRVLEAFF. The V call is TRBV2, the J call TRBJ1-1; no clear D gene. The CDR3 consists of 12 residues. Germline V gene data show CDR1 as SNHLY and CDR2 as FYNNEI. V gave up 5 bases and J gave up 7 bases, with 11 bases separating them.

The chain carries TRBV10-3 and TRBJ2-3; 11 positions agree with TRBD2. J gave up 3 bases and V 10 bases, and 6 bases lay outside the gene matches. Looked up from germline, CDR1 is ENHRY and CDR2 is SYGVKD. This CDR3 is built from 14 residues. CDR3 loop: CATPGTSGTDTQYF. The CDR3 DNA follows: TGTGCCACGCCGGGGACTAGCGGTACAGATACGCAGTATTTT.

J is TRBJ2-5 and V is TRBV9; 8 bases are a match to TRBD2. CDR1 and CDR2 from the germline V gene are SGDLS and YYNGEE. With 3 bases clipped from V and 1 base from J, the junction kept 5 bases outside the gene matches. The length of the CDR3 is 15 residues. CDR3 protein: CASSAAGALQETQYF. The CDR3 bases are TGTGCCAGCAGCGCAGCGGGAGCGCTCCAAGAGACCCAGTACTTC.

The chain combines TRBV4-3 with TRBJ2-3; D remains ambiguous. From germline, CDR1 is LGHNA and CDR2 YSLEER. V was trimmed by 3 bases and J by 4 bases, leaving 11 bases between them. This CDR3 comprises 14 residues. CDR3 region: CASSHRVEADTQYF. In DNA, the CDR3 is TGCGCCAGCAGCCATCGAGTAGAGGCAGATACGCAGTATTTT.

This chain joins TRBV9 and TRBJ1-3; D uncertain. The V and J ends lost 0 bases and 0 bases respectively, with 13 bases between them. The CDR3 has 17 residues. The germline gives CDR1 SGDLS, CDR2 YYNGEE. CDR3 loop: CASSVDASVGSGNTIYF. The CDR3 region has the DNA TGTGCCAGCAGCGTAGATGCCTCGGTCGGCTCTGGAAACACCATATATTTT.

This rearrangement joins TRBV7-9 to TRBJ2-3; TRBD1 matches 8 bases. The germline gives CDR1 SEHNR, CDR2 FQNEAQ (reference sequence). The V gene end was trimmed by 3 bases and the J gene end by 4 bases; junction bases not matched to a gene: 3. There are 14 residues in the CDR3. The CDR3 DNA reads as TGTGCCAGCAGCTTGGACAGGGCTTCAGATACGCAGTATTTT. Its protein is CASSLDRASDTQYF. Looking up the rest from reference TRBV7-9 and TRBJ2-3 gives the full variable domain: DTGVSQNPRHKITKRGQNVTFRCDPISEHNRLYWYRQTLGQGPEFLTYFQNEAQLEKSRLLSDRFSAERPKGSFSTLEIQRTEQGDSAMYLCASSLDRASDTQYFGPGTRLTVL.

This clone has only one observation. The V gene is TRBV10-1, the J gene TRBJ2-3; possible D gene TRBD2, 5 bases. Trimming removed 2 bases at V and 6 bases at J, with 6 bases between. The CDR3 has 12 amino acids. The germline CDR1 and CDR2 sequences are WNHNN and SYGVQD (reference sequence). The chain's CDR3 is CASSELADTQYF. The CDR3 region has the DNA TGCGCCAGCAGTGAGCTAGCTGATACGCAGTATTTT.

This clone was recorded once. The CDR3 DNA reads TGTGCCAGCAGGCCCGGGACAGGTAATCAGCCCCAGCATTTT. Translated, it gives CASRPGTGNQPQHF. The V and J genes are TRBV6-5 and TRBJ1-5; 8 nucleotides align to TRBD1. This CDR3 has 14 amino acids. V shed 6 bases, J shed 4 bases, and the junction held 5 bases outside the gene matches. Germline-derived CDR1 and CDR2 are MNHEY and SVGAGI.

The V call is TRBV28, the J call TRBJ1-6, with D tentatively TRBD1 (6 bases). This CDR3 spans 11 amino acids. Trimming removed 8 bases from V and 10 bases from J, with 9 bases in between. Germline lookup yields CDR1 MDHEN and CDR2 SYDVKM. CDR3 residues: CASQGSSPLHF. Written as DNA, the CDR3 is TGTGCCAGCCAGGGGAGCTCACCCCTCCACTTT.

This clone was counted many times. V gene TRBV7-8 combines with J gene TRBJ2-7, with D possibly TRBD1 on 5 matching bases. The CDR3 runs to 13 residues. The V end lost 2 bases, the J end lost 7 bases, and 12 bases lay between the germline ends. Germline CDR1 and CDR2: SGHVS and FQNEAQ. As DNA, the CDR3 is TGTGCCAGCAGCTTATTCATGGGGCAGGAGCAGTACTTC. This gives the protein CASSLFMGQEQYF.

This chain uses TRBV19 with TRBJ2-1, with D possibly TRBD1 on 5 matching bases. The CDR3 loop spans 13 amino acids. Trimming shortened V by 3 bases and J by 5 bases, and 8 bases separated the two germline ends. Germline assignment: CDR1 LNHDA and CDR2 SQIVND (reference sequence). The CDR3 protein is CASSIGANNEQFF. The CDR3 DNA follows: TGTGCCAGTAGTATTGGGGCTAACAATGAGCAGTTCTTC.

The rearrangement links TRBV27 to TRBJ1-2; 8 bases map to TRBD1. Unmatched junction bases numbered 21, after V lost 4 bases and J lost 8 bases. Germline loops: CDR1 MNHEY, CDR2 SMNVEV (reference sequence). This CDR3 region has 18 residues. CDR3 nucleotides: TGTGCCAGCAGTTCCCACGAACAGCGACCCGACAGGGGAGGCGGCTACACCTTC. Amino acid sequence: CASSSHEQRPDRGGGYTF.

This sequence joins TRBV18 and TRBJ1-3; unclear D gene. Trimming left V 3 bases short and J 2 bases short, with 11 bases between. The CDR3 extends over 15 amino acids. Germline V lookup: CDR1 KGHSH, CDR2 LQKENI. CDR3 sequence: CASSPPAGTGNTIYF. The CDR3 region has the DNA TGTGCCAGCTCACCTCCCGCGGGTACTGGAAACACCATATATTTT.

The chain combines TRBV9 with TRBJ2-1; 8 bases are shared with TRBD2. The germline V gene encodes CDR1 SGDLS and CDR2 YYNGEE. V lost 4 bases to trimming and J lost 4 bases; unmatched junction nucleotides: 10. There are 16 residues in the CDR3. CDR3 in DNA: TGTGCCAGCAGCTCCCCCACGGGGGGGCTGTACAATGAGCAGTTCTTC. It codes for CASSSPTGGLYNEQFF. Looking up the rest from reference TRBV9 and TRBJ2-1 gives the full variable domain: DSGVTQTPKHLITATGQRVTLRCSPRSGDLSVYWYQQSLDQGLQFLIQYYNGEERAKGNILERFSAQQFPDLHSELNLSSLELGDSALYFCASSSPTGGLYNEQFFGPGTRLTVL.

The genes are TRBV5-5 and TRBJ2-5, with 9 bases that match TRBD1. With V trimmed by 7 bases and J by 4 bases, 11 bases remained unmatched. Per germline, CDR1 SGHKS and CDR2 YYEKEE (reference sequence). CDR3 length equals 15 residues. CDR3 DNA sequence: TGTGCCAGCGGGGGCCGGGACAGGGCAGGAGAGACCCAGTACTTC. It translates to CASGGRDRAGETQYF.

This clone appeared once. V usage is TRBV6-6 and J usage is TRBJ2-5; D possibly corresponds to TRBD2 (5 bases). The germline V gene encodes CDR1 MNHNY and CDR2 SVGAGI (reference sequence). The CDR3 extends over 14 amino acids. Trimming cost V 2 bases and J 1 base, with 8 bases left between them. This CDR3 reads CASSYEGSQETQYF. CDR3 sequence (DNA): TGTGCCAGCAGTTACGAGGGATCCCAAGAGACCCAGTACTTC.

The chain is built from TRBV27 and TRBJ2-1; D perhaps matches TRBD2 (6 bases). V lost 6 bases and J lost 6, with 18 bases in between. The CDR3 is 15 amino acids. Germline V gene data show CDR1 as MNHEY and CDR2 as SMNVEV (reference sequence). CDR3 amino acids: CASRDIRLEGNEQFF. CDR3 DNA sequence: TGTGCCAGCAGGGATATTCGACTGGAGGGCAATGAGCAGTTCTTC.